The source of this TCR beta chain is a study of early T cells in non-severe SARS-CoV-2 infection. Study information: Sequenced bulk RNA came from whole blood that was unsorted, and chains were unpaired. Study-wide results and limits: Matches to VDJdb favored anti-spike CD8 responses and missed private and CD4 specificities.

Worth noting for this clonotype: Its antigen is not identified.

Trimming removed 1 base from V and 0 bases from J, with 4 bases in between. The CDR3 loop spans 14 amino acids. Germline CDR1 and CDR2: KGHSH and LQKENI. Separate cDNA molecules each had unique molecular identifiers attached to them. MiXCR, applied by TCRdb to the 5' RACE reads, yields one record per CDR3 protein. The sample has nearly 90,000 distinct CDR3 sequences; under 15% are singletons. This chain joins TRBV18 and TRBJ1-5; D remains unclear. The origin of this receptor is an adult who was a healthcare worker with PCR-confirmed SARS-CoV-2 infection or an uninfected control (not recorded which). Sequencing was done on a sample of whole blood. The CDR3 protein is CASSPQVSNQPQHF. The CDR3 DNA reads TGTGCCAGCTCACCACAGGTTAGCAATCAGCCCCAGCATTTT.